The 20 T cell receptor beta chains below all came from one sample that was sequenced in a study of T cells after posttransplantation cyclophosphamide. Assay: immunoSEQ multiplex PCR; the TCRdb copy retains only in-frame clones and omits some. The record shows about 39,000 clones for this sample, with no singletons present. The sequencing sample was made of PBMCs. Receptors originate from a woman between 45 and 60 years old in good health and a related stem cell transplant donor.

This clone was seen many times. The rearrangement links TRBV7-2 to TRBJ1-4; D is uncertain. From germline, CDR1 is SGHTA and CDR2 FQGNSA. Trimming stripped 1 base from V and 3 bases from J, with 6 bases between. CDR3 length equals 14 residues. The CDR3 bases are TGTGCCAGCAGCTTAGGAGGGTCTAATGAAAAACTGTTTTTT. It translates to CASSLGGSNEKLFF.

This clone was recorded many times. CDR3 sequence (DNA): TGTGCCAGTAGTCCTCGGGGAGAAACCGGGGAGCTGTTTTTT. Amino acids: CASSPRGETGELFF. The V and J genes are TRBV19 and TRBJ2-2; the D gene is possibly TRBD2 (5 bases). V shed 5 bases and J shed 5 bases, with 12 bases lying between them. This CDR3 has 14 amino acids. Germline V CDR1 and CDR2: LNHDA, SQIVND (reference sequence).

The table lists this clone with many counts. The rearrangement joins TRBV2 to TRBJ1-4, with 7 bases that match TRBD1. Losses at the gene ends were 4 bases for V and 7 bases for J; bases not matched to a gene: 9. CDR1 and CDR2 from the germline V gene are SNHLY and FYNNEI. This CDR3 spans 15 amino acids. CDR3 region: CASSGQRGLGEKLFF. The CDR3, as DNA: TGTGCCAGCAGTGGTCAAAGGGGGCTCGGTGAAAAACTGTTTTTT.

In its sample, this clone was seen many times. This sequence joins TRBV9 and TRBJ2-3; maybe TRBD2 (6 bases). The CDR3 runs to 14 residues. Per the germline V gene, CDR1 is SGDLS and CDR2 is YYNGEE. V was pared by 4 bases and J by 4 bases, with 13 bases between. As DNA, the CDR3 is TGTGCCAGCAGCCTTAGACTAGGGGCAGATACGCAGTATTTT. Its protein product is CASSLRLGADTQYF.

This clone appeared many times. V and J are TRBV2 and TRBJ1-5; a weak D match, TRBD1 (5 bases). V lost 5 bases, J lost 5 bases, and 22 bases lay in between. CDR3 length equals 17 residues. Per the germline V gene, CDR1 is SNHLY and CDR2 is FYNNEI. The CDR3 nucleotides read TGTGCCAGCAGTCCCAGCTTGGGGGAGGGTAGTCATCAGCCCCAGCATTTT. It yields the protein CASSPSLGEGSHQPQHF.

Ten or more counts support this clone. The chain couples TRBV5-1 to TRBJ2-5; weak D call: TRBD1 (6 bases). The J call is uncertain, as TRBJ2-7 better fits the DNA end. This CDR3 has 15 amino acids. In germline, CDR1 is SGHRS, CDR2 YFSETQ. Here the CDR3 DNA reads TGCGCCAGCAGCTTGGCAGGGGCCCGCTCCTACGAGCAGTACTTC. Its protein product is CASSLAGARSYEQYF.

There are many counts of this clone. The gene calls are TRBV27 and TRBJ1-1, with 7 nucleotides matching TRBD1. Germline lookup yields CDR1 MNHEY and CDR2 SMNVEV (reference sequence). This CDR3 spans 17 amino acids. The trim removed 3 bases at V and 0 bases at J, leaving 10 bases unmatched. The CDR3 nucleotides read TGTGCCAGCAGTTTTTCTGGGCAGGGGGTTCTGAACACTGAAGCTTTCTTT. Its translation: CASSFSGQGVLNTEAFF.

This clone appeared many times. The chain recombines TRBV5-5 with TRBJ2-5, with TRBD1 matching over 7 bases. CDR3 length equals 15 residues. Looked up from germline, CDR1 is SGHKS and CDR2 is YYEKEE (reference sequence). V gave up 6 bases and J gave up 5 bases; unmatched junction bases: 13. CDR3 amino acids: CASTPPTGFQETQYF. CDR3 nucleotides: TGTGCCAGCACCCCCCCGACAGGGTTTCAGGAGACCCAGTACTTC.

The table lists this clone with many counts. This chain connects TRBV5-1 to TRBJ1-2; 8 bases align to TRBD1. Germline-derived CDR1 and CDR2 are SGHRS and YFSETQ. The CDR3 is 14 residues long. J lost 8 bases, V lost 2 bases, and 8 bases had no gene match. DNA for the CDR3: TGCGCCAGCAGCTTTGGAACAGGGGGTTCCGGCTACACCTTC. Protein sequence: CASSFGTGGSGYTF.

This clone was found many times. V gene TRBV5-1 combines with J gene TRBJ1-4; weak D call: TRBD1 (5 bases). V was cut by 0 bases and J by 0 bases, with 15 bases left in between. This CDR3 comprises 18 residues. In germline, CDR1 is SGHRS, CDR2 YFSETQ. The CDR3 nucleotides are TGCGCCAGCAGCTTGGCCGCGACAGCTGTTGCAACTAATGAAAAACTGTTTTTT. Its protein product is CASSLAATAVATNEKLFF.

This clone was counted many times. This chain joins TRBV10-3 and TRBJ2-7, with 9 bases that match TRBD1. The V segment lost 10 bases and the J segment 1 base; nucleotides outside the gene matches: 11. Germline V gene data show CDR1 as ENHRY and CDR2 as SYGVKD. The CDR3 extends over 15 amino acids. CDR3 sequence: CASTGTGLFSYEQYF. The CDR3 DNA reads as TGTGCCAGCACCGGGACAGGGCTCTTTTCCTACGAGCAGTACTTC.

This clone occurred many times. The chain combines TRBV2 with TRBJ1-6, with no clear D. The germline V and J ends were trimmed by 1 base and 6 bases, with 7 bases remaining between them. CDR1 and CDR2 (germline): SNHLY, FYNNEI. The CDR3 contains 14 residues. For the CDR3, the DNA is TGTGCCAGCAGTGAAGAAATGAGTAATTCACCCCTCCACTTT. This codes for CASSEEMSNSPLHF.

This clone was recorded at least ten times. Here the CDR3 DNA reads TGTGCCAGCAGCCAAGGGCCCTCTGCAACTAATGAAAAACTGTTTTTT. It translates to CASSQGPSATNEKLFF. This rearrangement joins TRBV4-2 to TRBJ1-4; unclear D gene. Germline V gene sequence: CDR1 LGHNA, CDR2 YNFKEQ. V was clipped by 1 base and J by 0 bases, with 9 bases between them. The CDR3 sequence is 16 residues long.

This clone was seen repeatedly, ten times or more. J is TRBJ2-7 and V is TRBV9; 8 bases map to TRBD2. Germline CDR1 SGDLS, CDR2 YYNGEE. The ends lost 0 bases at V and 3 bases at J; junction bases unmatched: 8. The CDR3 length is 16 residues. DNA of the CDR3: TGTGCCAGCAGCGTAGGTGCGGGGGGTACCTTCTACGAGCAGTACTTC. This translates into CASSVGAGGTFYEQYF.

This clone was observed many times. The chain employs TRBV7-8 and TRBJ1-2, with D maybe TRBD1 (6 bases). The CDR3 has 15 residues. Deletions cut 5 bases from V and 0 bases from J, with 13 bases between. The V gene's germline CDR1 is SGHVS and CDR2 FQNEAQ. The CDR3 reads CASSPLRTANYGYTF. The DNA for the CDR3 is TGTGCCAGCAGCCCATTAAGGACAGCTAACTATGGCTACACCTTC.

This clone was recorded many times. The CDR3 DNA reads as TGCGCCAGCAGCCCTAGAGACCCGGGACAGCATGGCTACACCTTC. Amino acids: CASSPRDPGQHGYTF. The V and J genes are TRBV4-3 and TRBJ1-2; the match to TRBD1 covers 7 bases. Trimming at V came to 4 bases and at J to 6 bases, leaving 11 bases not matched to a gene. The CDR3 spans 15 residues. The germline V gene has CDR1 LGHNA and CDR2 YSLEER.

In its sample, this clone was seen many times. The rearrangement joins TRBV5-6 to TRBJ2-2; TRBD1 is a possible D gene (6 bases). Trimming left V 6 bases short and J 6 bases short, with 21 bases between. The CDR3 runs to 16 residues. The germline gives CDR1 SGHDT, CDR2 YYEEEE. DNA for the CDR3: TGTGCCAGCACCGGAGCTGGGGGCGCATTTCCCGGGGAGCTGTTTTTT. This sequence encodes CASTGAGGAFPGELFF.

This clone has at least ten counts. This same CDR3 is encoded by further DNA sequences in the sample. V and J are TRBV5-1 and TRBJ2-7; 14 nucleotides agree with TRBD2. The CDR3 consists of 15 residues. Germline assignment: CDR1 SGHRS and CDR2 YFSETQ. Trimming at V came to 5 bases and at J to 8 bases, leaving 9 bases not matched to a gene. The CDR3 DNA is TGCGCCAGCAGTTTCCTGGGACTAGCGGGGGATCAGCAGTACTTC. This encodes CASSFLGLAGDQQYF.

This clone was recorded at least ten times. The rearrangement uses TRBV4-1 and TRBJ2-5; TRBD1 might be the D (5 bases). V dropped 5 bases and J dropped 5 bases, with 9 bases sitting between them. The length of the CDR3 is 12 residues. Germline CDR1 is MGHRA and CDR2 is YSYEKL. CDR3 in amino acids: CASSSSGETQYF. The CDR3 DNA is TGCGCCAGCAGCTCATCAGGGGAGACCCAGTACTTC.

This clone was seen repeatedly, ten times or more. The chain uses TRBV4-1 and TRBJ2-1; 11 bases agree with TRBD2. This CDR3 is built from 18 residues. The V gene's germline CDR1 is MGHRA and CDR2 YSYEKL. After removal of 0 bases from V and 4 bases from J, the junction contained 8 bases not matched to a gene. The CDR3 sequence is CASSQEIGLAGGYNEQFF. CDR3 bases: TGCGCCAGCAGCCAAGAAATCGGACTAGCGGGCGGGTACAATGAGCAGTTCTTC.